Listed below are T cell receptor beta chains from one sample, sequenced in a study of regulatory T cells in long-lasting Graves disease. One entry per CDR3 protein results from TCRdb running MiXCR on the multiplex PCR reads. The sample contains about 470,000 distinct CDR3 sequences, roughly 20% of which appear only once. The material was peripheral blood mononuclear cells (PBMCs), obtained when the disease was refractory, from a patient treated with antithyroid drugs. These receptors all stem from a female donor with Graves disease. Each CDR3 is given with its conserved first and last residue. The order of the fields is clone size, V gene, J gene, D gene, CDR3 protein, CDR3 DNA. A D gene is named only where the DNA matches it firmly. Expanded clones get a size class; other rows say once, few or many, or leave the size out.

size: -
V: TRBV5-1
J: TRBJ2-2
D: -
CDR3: CASSRDWGTGELFF
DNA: TGCGCCAGCAGCAGGGACTGGGGCACCGGGGAGCTGTTTTTT

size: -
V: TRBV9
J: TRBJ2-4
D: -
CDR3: CASSVASGLDIQYF
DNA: TGTGCCAGCAGCGTAGCTTCAGGGTTGGACATTCAGTACTTC

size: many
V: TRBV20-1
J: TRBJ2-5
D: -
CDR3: CSARTDNQETQYF
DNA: TGCAGTGCTAGGACCGACAACCAAGAGACCCAGTACTTC

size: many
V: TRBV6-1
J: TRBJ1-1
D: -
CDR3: CASRVRSYAAEAFF
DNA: TGTGCCAGCAGGGTCAGGTCATACGCGGCTGAAGCTTTCTTT

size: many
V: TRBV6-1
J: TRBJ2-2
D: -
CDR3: CASSPQGPPGGELFF
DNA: TGTGCCAGCAGTCCACAGGGACCCCCGGGCGGGGAGCTGTTTTTT

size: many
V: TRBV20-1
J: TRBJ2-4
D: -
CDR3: CSAREAGAKNIQYF
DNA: TGCAGTGCTAGAGAGGCAGGGGCCAAAAACATTCAGTACTTC

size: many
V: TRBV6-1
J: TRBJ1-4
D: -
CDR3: CASSPDRRSGIRYEKLFF
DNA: TGTGCCAGCAGCCCCGACAGGAGGTCCGGTATACGGTATGAAAAACTGTTTTTT

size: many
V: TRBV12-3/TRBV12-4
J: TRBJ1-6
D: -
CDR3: CASSPRVNSPLHF
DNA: TGTGCCAGCAGCCCCCGAGTGAATTCACCCCTCCACTTT

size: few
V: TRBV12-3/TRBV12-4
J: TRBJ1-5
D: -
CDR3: CASSLGAGTQPQHF
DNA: TGTGCCAGCAGTTTAGGGGCAGGGACTCAGCCCCAGCATTTT

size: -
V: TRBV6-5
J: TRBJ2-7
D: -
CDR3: CASSYGVTASYEQYF
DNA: TGTGCCAGCAGTTACGGTGTGACAGCTTCCTACGAGCAGTACTTC

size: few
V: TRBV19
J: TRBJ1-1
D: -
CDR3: CASSKFGGVNTEAFF
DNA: TGTGCCAGTAGTAAGTTTGGAGGGGTGAACACTGAAGCTTTCTTT

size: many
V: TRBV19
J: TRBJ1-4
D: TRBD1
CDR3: CASSPTGQGAEKLFF
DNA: TGTGCCAGTAGCCCTACAGGACAGGGGGCTGAAAAACTGTTTTTT

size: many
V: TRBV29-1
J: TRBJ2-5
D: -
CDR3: CSVEGIDTNQETQYF
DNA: TGCAGCGTGGAAGGGATTGACACGAATCAAGAGACCCAGTACTTC

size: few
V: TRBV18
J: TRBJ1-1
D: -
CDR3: CASSPGFNTEAFF
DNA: TGTGCCAGCTCACCAGGATTTAACACTGAAGCTTTCTTT

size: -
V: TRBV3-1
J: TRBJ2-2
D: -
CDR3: CASSTRGGIGELFF
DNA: TGTGCCAGCAGCACAAGGGGGGGGATCGGGGAGCTGTTTTTT

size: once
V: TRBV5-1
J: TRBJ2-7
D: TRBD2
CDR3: CASSLHPAGDYEQYF
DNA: TGCGCCAGCAGCTTGCATCCAGCGGGAGATTACGAGCAGTACTTC

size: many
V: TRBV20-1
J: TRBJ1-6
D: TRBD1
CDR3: CSGKDRGWDNSPLHF
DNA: TGCAGTGGCAAGGACAGGGGTTGGGATAATTCACCCCTCCACTTT

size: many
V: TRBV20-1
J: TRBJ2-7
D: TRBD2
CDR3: CSAPRFGGAYEQYF
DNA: TGCAGTGCTCCCCGGTTTGGGGGGGCCTACGAGCAGTACTTC

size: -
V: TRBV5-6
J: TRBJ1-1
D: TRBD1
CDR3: CASSFTGGNTEAFF
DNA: TGTGCCAGCAGCTTCACAGGGGGGAACACTGAAGCTTTCTTT

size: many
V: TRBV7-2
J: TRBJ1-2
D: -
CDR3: CASSLVLRDYGYTF
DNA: TGTGCCAGCAGCTTAGTCCTCAGGGATTATGGCTACACCTTC